The clone carrying this T cell receptor beta chain was detected ten times or more. Its cognate antigen is unknown. These data come from a study of T cells after yellow fever vaccination. Study results and caveats: Among primary-vaccination clones, most reappeared after the booster, at 95% to 96% for CD4 and approximately 88% for CD8.

TCRdb reprocessed the 5' RACE reads via MiXCR and lists one record per CDR3 protein. The repertoire holds around 27,000 distinct CDR3 sequences, with 4.4% as singletons. The CDR3 length is 12 residues. Trimming removed 2 bases at V and 5 bases at J, with 6 bases between. CDR1 is MNHEY, CDR2 SVGEGT, per germline. The origin of this receptor is a man aged 25 to 40 who received the YFV17D yellow fever vaccine. Sequencing used CD8+ T cells sorted from PBMCs, obtained 5 days after the yellow fever booster vaccination. The rearrangement links TRBV6-2 or TRBV6-3 to TRBJ1-1, with no clear D. CDR3 coding DNA: TGTGCCAGCAGTTACACCCGGACTGAAGCTTTCTTT. Its translation: CASSYTRTEAFF.